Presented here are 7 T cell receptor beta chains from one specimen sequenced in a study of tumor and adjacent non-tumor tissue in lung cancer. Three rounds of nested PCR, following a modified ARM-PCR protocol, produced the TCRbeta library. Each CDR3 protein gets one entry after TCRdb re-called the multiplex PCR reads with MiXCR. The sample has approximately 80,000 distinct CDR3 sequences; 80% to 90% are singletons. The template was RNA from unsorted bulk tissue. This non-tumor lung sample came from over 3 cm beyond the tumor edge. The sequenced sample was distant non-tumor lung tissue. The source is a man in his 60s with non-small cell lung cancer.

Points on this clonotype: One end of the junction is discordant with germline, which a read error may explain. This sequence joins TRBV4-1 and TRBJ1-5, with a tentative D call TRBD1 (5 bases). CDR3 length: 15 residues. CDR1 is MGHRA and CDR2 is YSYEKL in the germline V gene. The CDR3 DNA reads TGCGCCAGCAACCAAGATGGAATTGGGGACCGGCCCCAGCATTTT. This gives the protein CASNQDGIGDRPQHF.

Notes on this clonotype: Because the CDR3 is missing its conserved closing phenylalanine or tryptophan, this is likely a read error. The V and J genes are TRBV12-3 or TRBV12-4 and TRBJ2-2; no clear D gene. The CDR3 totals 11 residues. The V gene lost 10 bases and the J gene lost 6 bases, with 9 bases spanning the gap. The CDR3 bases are TGTGCCAACTTAGCTGCCGGGGAGCTGTTTTAT. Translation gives CANLAAGELFY.

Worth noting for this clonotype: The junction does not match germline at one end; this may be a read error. CDR3 loop: CANSLTPSLYGRNTEALF. The CDR3 coding sequence is TGTGCCAACAGCTTAACGCCGAGTCTGTATGGTCGGAACACTGAAGCTCTCTTT. The gene calls are TRBV11-3 and TRBJ1-1, with D unresolved. The CDR3 is made up of 18 amino acids. CDR1 and CDR2 from the germline V gene are SGHNT and YENEEA.

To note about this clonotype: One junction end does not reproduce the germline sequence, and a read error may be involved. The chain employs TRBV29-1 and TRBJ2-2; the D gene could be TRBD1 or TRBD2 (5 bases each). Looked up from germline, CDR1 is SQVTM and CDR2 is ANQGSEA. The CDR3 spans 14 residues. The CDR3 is CSVGEDMATGELSF. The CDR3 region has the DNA TGCAGCGTTGGTGAGGACATGGCCACCGGGGAGCTGTCTTTT.

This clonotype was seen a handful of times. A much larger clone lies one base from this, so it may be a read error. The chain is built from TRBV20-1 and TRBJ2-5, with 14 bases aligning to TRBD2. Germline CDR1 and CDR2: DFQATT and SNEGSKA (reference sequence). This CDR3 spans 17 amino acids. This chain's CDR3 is CSARPFPLGLAGETQHF. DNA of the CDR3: TGCAGTGCTAGACCCTTTCCCTTGGGACTAGCGGGAGAGACCCAGCACTTC.

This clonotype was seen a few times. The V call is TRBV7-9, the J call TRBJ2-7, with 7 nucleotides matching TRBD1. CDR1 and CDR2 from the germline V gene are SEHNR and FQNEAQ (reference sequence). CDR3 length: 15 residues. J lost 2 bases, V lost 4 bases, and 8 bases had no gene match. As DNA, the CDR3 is TGTGCCAGCAGCTCAACCGGGACAGTTGCCTACGAGCAGTACTTC. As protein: CASSSTGTVAYEQYF.

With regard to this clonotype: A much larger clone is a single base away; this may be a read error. The CDR3 DNA reads as TGCAGCGTTGATGGACGGGGTGGGCCCCTTGGCTACACCTTC. Translated, it gives CSVDGRGGPLGYTF. The chain has TRBV29-1 and TRBJ1-2; D unclear. This CDR3 comprises 14 residues. Germline V gene data show CDR1 as SQVTM and CDR2 as ANQGSEA. The V and J ends lost 3 bases and 7 bases respectively, with 18 bases between them.